This is a list of T cell receptor beta chains from one sample in a study of cytotoxic CD8 clonotypes in ibrutinib-treated CLL. Clones were read by immunoSEQ multiplex PCR, and TCRdb kept only the in-frame ones, dropping some. The table shows 130,000 or so clones, with about 80% occurring only once. This specimen consisted of PBMCs, obtained after 12 months of ibrutinib treatment. These receptors were collected from a human donor with chronic lymphocytic leukemia. CDR3s leave out the opening cysteine and the closing phenylalanine or tryptophan.

V gene	J gene	CDR3 protein
TRBV19	TRBJ2-7	ASGEIAGSTYEQY
TRBV7-8	TRBJ1-1	ASSPAGAEAF
TRBV4-1	TRBJ2-2	ASSQALGNTGELF
TRBV2	TRBJ1-6	ASRGWDGSPLH
TRBV9	TRBJ1-3	ASSVGSLSGNTIY
TRBV7-6	TRBJ2-7	ASSRDRVNEQY
TRBV9	TRBJ2-1	ASSVTPGQLDNEQF
TRBV10-2	TRBJ2-7	ASSQGGASSYEQY
TRBV13	TRBJ2-7	ASSSSNGKQY
TRBV6-5	TRBJ1-2	ASRPDRNYGYT
TRBV4-1	TRBJ1-4	ASSQRGTGPNLLF
TRBV5-5	TRBJ2-1	ASSFWGNSYNEQF
TRBV5-6	TRBJ2-7	ASSPPGGGTGSYEQY
TRBV7-3	TRBJ2-1	ASSLTRLNEQF
TRBV6-5	TRBJ1-3	ASRASGNSGNTIY
TRBV11-2	TRBJ2-5	ASSLEHTGDETQY
TRBV30	TRBJ1-1	AWSTGLTEAF
TRBV5-1	TRBJ2-4	ASSLGLIAKNIQY
TRBV7-9	TRBJ2-7	ASSLGLREQY
TRBV7-9	TRBJ2-4	ASSYRQGASKAKNIQY
TRBV7-7	TRBJ2-5	ASSLRLAGEETQY
TRBV6-5	TRBJ2-7	ASSYSGRSYEQY
TRBV5-1	TRBJ2-3	ASSLSWSGQLTDTQY
TRBV11-3	TRBJ2-7	ASSRGRSYEQY
TRBV11-2	TRBJ2-3	ASSLVPGTTDTQY
TRBV28	TRBJ1-5	ASRESNQPQH
TRBV27	TRBJ2-3	ASSTPLTGGTDTQY